A selection of T cell receptor beta chains follows, all from one sample in a study of T cell responses to AZD1222 COVID-19 vaccine. The table came from immunoSEQ multiplex PCR; TCRdb's copy has only in-frame clones and leaves some out. Counted here are 150,000 to 200,000 clones, 85% to 90% occurring once; the ten biggest clones make up approximately 26%. The sample consisted of peripheral blood, taken 28 days after the second AZD1222 dose. The receptors shown here come from an adult who received the AZD1222 COVID-19 vaccine. Each CDR3 is given with its conserved first and last residue. Each record gives: D gene, V gene, J gene, clone size, CDR3 DNA, CDR3 protein. The D gene is left open where the match is weak. Size is omitted from some rows. Given values are once, few, many or a class for expanded clones.

>TRBD1|TRBV28|TRBJ1-4|.
TGTGCCAGCAGGGGGACAGGGGGCTTAAATGAAAAACTGTTTTTT
CASRGTGGLNEKLFF
>.|TRBV2|TRBJ2-7|.
TGTGCCAGCAGTGAGGACGGACCCTACGAGCAGTACTTC
CASSEDGPYEQYF
>TRBD2|TRBV7-2|TRBJ2-2|.
TGTGCCAGCAGCTCGCAGGGACTAGCCGGGGAGCTGTTTTTT
CASSSQGLAGELFF
>.|TRBV19|TRBJ1-2|.
TGTGCCAGTAGTAGCACAGGGACCGGTAACTATGGCTACACCTTC
CASSSTGTGNYGYTF
>.|TRBV7-3|TRBJ2-1|.
TGTGCCAGCAGTCCGGACTCGGCCTACAATGAGCAGTTCTTC
CASSPDSAYNEQFF
>.|TRBV5-1|TRBJ1-5|.
TGCGCCAGCAGCTTGGCCCCCCCGGATCAGCCCCAGCATTTT
CASSLAPPDQPQHF
>.|TRBV10-3|TRBJ2-3|.
TGTGCCATCAGTGAGTCTTTAACCACAGATACGCAGTATTTT
CAISESLTTDTQYF
>TRBD2|TRBV7-3|TRBJ2-2|.
TGTGCCAGCAGTTTAGGACTAGCGGTGAACACCGGGGAGCTGTTTTTT
CASSLGLAVNTGELFF
>TRBD2|TRBV6-5|TRBJ2-1|.
TGTGCCAGCAGACCTTCCGGGACTAGGTACAATGAGCAGTTCTTC
CASRPSGTRYNEQFF
>.|TRBV6-5|TRBJ1-5|.
TGTGCCAGCAGTCCCCGGGGGGGGTTCAATCAGCCCCAGCATTTT
CASSPRGGFNQPQHF
>.|TRBV28|TRBJ1-2|few
TGTGCCAGCAGTCCAGAGGGCCGAAACTATGGCTACACCTTC
CASSPEGRNYGYTF
>.|TRBV3-1/TRBV3-2|TRBJ2-3|once
TGTGCCAGCAGCCAAGATAGGAGGAACCTACACACAGATACGCAGTATTTT
CASSQDRRNLHTDTQYF
>TRBD2|TRBV20-1|TRBJ2-1|.
TGCAGTGCTAGTTCTCTCACTAGCGGAGATTACAATGAGCAGTTCTTC
CSASSLTSGDYNEQFF
>.|TRBV20-1|TRBJ2-5|.
TGCAGTGCTAAGTTTGCGACCCAGTACTTC
CSAKFATQYF
>TRBD1|TRBV6-5|TRBJ1-2|.
TGTGCCAGCAGTTACTCAAACAGGGGCTATGGCTACACCTTC
CASSYSNRGYGYTF
>TRBD1|TRBV3-1/TRBV3-2|TRBJ2-1|.
TGTGCCAGCAGCACCCCCGGGACAGGGGTAAATGAGCAGTTCTTC
CASSTPGTGVNEQFF
>TRBD1|TRBV5-1|TRBJ1-5|.
TGCGCCAGCAGCCCCGGGACAGGGAGTCAGCCCCAGCATTTT
CASSPGTGSQPQHF
>.|TRBV4-3|TRBJ2-7|.
TGCGCCAGCAGCCAAACAATTCAGGGGGGGGTTAGCTCCTACGAGCAGTACTTC
CASSQTIQGGVSSYEQYF
>TRBD1|TRBV28|TRBJ1-2|.
TGTGCCAGCAGAAGACAGGGGATTAACTATGGCTACACCTTC
CASRRQGINYGYTF
>.|TRBV30|TRBJ1-5|.
TGTGCCTGGACCTCCGTAGGGGGGAACAATCAGCCCCAGCATTTT
CAWTSVGGNNQPQHF
>.|TRBV6-5|TRBJ2-2|.
TGTGCCAGCAGTTCCCGGACAGTGGCGAACACCGGGGAGCTGTTTTTT
CASSSRTVANTGELFF
>.|TRBV27|TRBJ1-2|.
TGTGCCAGCACGCAGATCCCCGGCAACTATGGCTACACCTTC
CASTQIPGNYGYTF
>.|TRBV7-9|TRBJ2-7|.
TGTGCCAGCAGCCTCTCGGGGAATGAGCAGTACTTC
CASSLSGNEQYF
>.|TRBV13|TRBJ2-7|.
TGTGCCAGCAGCTTAGTGGGACGGGTTGGGGAGCAGTACTTC
CASSLVGRVGEQYF
>TRBD1|TRBV19|TRBJ1-1|.
TGTGCCAGTCGACAGGACAGGGGGCTGAACACTGAAGCTTTCTTT
CASRQDRGLNTEAFF
>TRBD1|TRBV9|TRBJ2-2|once
TGTGCCAGCAGCGTAGAGGCGCAGGGGGCTTACACCGGGGAGCTGTTTTTT
CASSVEAQGAYTGELFF
>TRBD1|TRBV12-3/TRBV12-4|TRBJ1-2|few
TGTGCCAGCAGCTTAACAGGGGGCGACGGCTACACCTTC
CASSLTGGDGYTF
>.|TRBV21-1|TRBJ2-2|.
TGTGCCAGCAGCAAAAATCCGACAGGGTCCGCCGGGGAGCTGTTTTTT
CASSKNPTGSAGELFF
>.|TRBV10-1|TRBJ1-5|large
TGCGCCAGCAGTGAGCGGTCCGGGACAAAAGATAGCAATCAGCCCCAGCATTTT
CASSERSGTKDSNQPQHF
>.|TRBV7-8|TRBJ1-3|.
TGTGCCAGCAGCATCAGTAACTTTGGAAACACCATATATTTT
CASSISNFGNTIYF
>.|TRBV18|TRBJ2-5|.
TGTGCCAGCTCACCAGGGGGAGACCAAGAGACCCAGTACTTC
CASSPGGDQETQYF
>.|TRBV6-5|TRBJ1-2|.
TGTGCCAGCAGTTTTTTCCGAGGGCCGGGCTATGGCTACACCTTC
CASSFFRGPGYGYTF
>TRBD1|TRBV5-6|TRBJ2-7|.
TGTGCCAGCAGCGACTCCGGGACAGGGGGCTACGAGCAGTACTTC
CASSDSGTGGYEQYF
>.|TRBV24-1|TRBJ1-1|.
TGTGCCACCAGTGGGGGGGCGAGTACTGAAGCTTTCTTT
CATSGGASTEAFF
>.|TRBV5-1|TRBJ1-2|.
TGCGCCAGCAGCTTGGCGGGGGCCGTGGTGGTGGGTCCCTATGGCTACACCTTC
CASSLAGAVVVGPYGYTF
>.|TRBV7-2|TRBJ1-5|.
TGTGCCAGCAGCTTAGAACGGGGTGGTCAGCCCCAGCATTTT
CASSLERGGQPQHF
>.|TRBV7-6|TRBJ1-3|.
TGTGCCAGCAGCTTAGTAGAGGGATCTGGAAACACCATATATTTT
CASSLVEGSGNTIYF
>.|TRBV2|TRBJ1-1|.
TGTGCCAGCAGTGAAAATAGATATGAAGCTTTCTTT
CASSENRYEAFF
>.|TRBV12-3/TRBV12-4|TRBJ2-7|.
TGTGCCAGCGGACCTACTTCCTACGAGCAGTACTTC
CASGPTSYEQYF
>.|TRBV6-4|TRBJ2-6|.
TGTGCCAGCAGTGACTCGATTGGGGCGGGCTCTGGGGCCAACGTCCTGACTTTC
CASSDSIGAGSGANVLTF
>.|TRBV5-1|TRBJ2-7|.
TGCGCCAGCAGCTTGGGAGGGGACTCTCATGTTTACGAGCAGTACTTC
CASSLGGDSHVYEQYF
>.|TRBV28|TRBJ1-3|once
TGTGCCAGCAGTAGGGCTTCTGGAAACACCATATATTTT
CASSRASGNTIYF
>.|TRBV11-2|TRBJ1-6|.
TGTGCCAGCAGCGACAGGACGGAAAATTCACCCCTCCACTTT
CASSDRTENSPLHF
>.|TRBV11-2|TRBJ1-5|.
TGTGCCAGCAGCTTATGGGAAAATCAGCCCCAGCATTTT
CASSLWENQPQHF
>TRBD2|TRBV14|TRBJ2-7|.
TGTGCCAGCAGCCAACCTAGCGGGAGGGCCTACGAGCAGTACTTC
CASSQPSGRAYEQYF
>.|TRBV12-3/TRBV12-4|TRBJ2-7|.
TGTGCCAGCAGCCCCGCCGGACACGAGCAGTACTTC
CASSPAGHEQYF
>TRBD1|TRBV19|TRBJ2-6|.
TGTGCCAGTAGTATAGGACAGGGGAAATCTGGGGCCAACGTCCTGACTTTC
CASSIGQGKSGANVLTF
>.|TRBV30|TRBJ2-1|.
TGTGCCTGGAGTCCAACTAGTTATGAGCAGTTCTTC
CAWSPTSYEQFF
>.|TRBV7-2|TRBJ2-7|.
TGTGCCAGCAGTTTAGGGAACTCCTACGAGCAGTACTTC
CASSLGNSYEQYF
>TRBD2|TRBV27|TRBJ2-3|.
TGTGCCAGCAGCCCACTAGCGGGAGGCACCACAGATACGCAGTATTTT
CASSPLAGGTTDTQYF
>.|TRBV5-1|TRBJ2-3|.
TGCGCCAGTGGGCTGGCACAGAGCACAGATACGCAGTATTTT
CASGLAQSTDTQYF
>.|TRBV28|TRBJ2-4|.
TGTGCCAGCCATCAACAGGCCCCCAAAAACATTCAGTACTTC
CASHQQAPKNIQYF
>TRBD2|TRBV28|TRBJ2-3|.
TGTGCCAGCAGCAAAATGCTAGCGGAGTACACAGATACGCAGTATTTT
CASSKMLAEYTDTQYF
>.|TRBV14|TRBJ1-6|.
TGTGCCAGCAGCTGGGGACGAAATTCACCCCTCCACTTT
CASSWGRNSPLHF
>TRBD1|TRBV19|TRBJ1-1|.
TGTGCCAGTAGTCTCAGAAGGGGGACAGCTAACACTGAAGCTTTCTTT
CASSLRRGTANTEAFF
>.|TRBV28|TRBJ1-5|.
TGTGCCAGCAGTCAACCGGACGGGAGTGGGCCCCAGCATTTT
CASSQPDGSGPQHF
>.|TRBV7-2|TRBJ2-1|.
TGTGCCAGCAGCTTAGCGGTCCAACGGGGGCAGTTCTTC
CASSLAVQRGQFF
>TRBD1|TRBV28|TRBJ2-7|.
TGTGCCAGCAGCTTGGGACAGCCCTACGAGCAGTACTTC
CASSLGQPYEQYF
>.|TRBV28|TRBJ1-5|.
TGTGCCAGCACCCGGGCCCTGGGAGTCAATCAGCCCCAGCATTTT
CASTRALGVNQPQHF